These 20 T cell receptor beta chains share one sample of origin, sequenced in a study of T-cell reconstitution after alpha-beta-depleted transplantation in children. TCRbeta library construction was performed incorporating unique molecular identifiers. TCRdb re-called the PCR reads through MiXCR, storing one row per CDR3 protein. Among around 440,000 distinct CDR3 sequences listed, around 15% were seen once. The sequenced sample was PBMCs, mostly from graft donor cells, obtained 360 days after TCRalphabeta/CD19-depleted stem cell transplant. These receptors were obtained from a boy less than two years old who had a stem cell transplant for Wiskott-Aldrich syndrome, so the T cells may come from the graft donor.

V is TRBV9 and J is TRBJ2-7, with D possibly matching TRBD1 (6 bases). Trimming cost V 3 bases and J 3 bases, with 19 bases left between them. The CDR3 is made up of 16 amino acids. The V gene's germline CDR1 is SGDLS and CDR2 YYNGEE. The CDR3 coding sequence is TGTGCCAGCAGCGCCAGCCAACAGGGTACCTTCTACGAGCAGTACTTC. It is translated as CASSASQQGTFYEQYF.

The chain has TRBV15 and TRBJ2-1, with D perhaps TRBD1 (6 bases). The CDR3 has 14 residues. Germline CDR1 reads LNHNV; CDR2 reads YYDKDF (reference sequence). V dropped 4 bases and J dropped 3 bases, with 10 bases sitting between them. The DNA of the CDR3 is TGTGCCACCAGCATCGGGACAATCTACAATGAGCAGTTCTTC. Its translation: CATSIGTIYNEQFF. Looking up the rest from reference TRBV15 and TRBJ2-1 gives the full variable domain: DAMVIQNPRYQVTQFGKPVTLSCSQTLNHNVMYWYQQKSSQAPKLLFHYYDKDFNNEADTPDNFQSRRPNTSFCFLDIRSPGLGDTAMYLCATSIGTIYNEQFFGPGTRLTVL.

The rearrangement uses TRBV9 and TRBJ2-5; 11 positions match TRBD2. V lost 0 bases, J lost 1 base, and 5 bases stayed unmatched. From germline, CDR1 is SGDLS and CDR2 YYNGEE. This CDR3 spans 17 amino acids. The CDR3 bases are TGTGCCAGCAGCGTAGGTGGGCTAGCGGGAGGCCAAGAGACCCAGTACTTC. Amino acids: CASSVGGLAGGQETQYF.

This clonotype was detected a few times. The CDR3 sequence is CASTQGTGELFF. CDR3 DNA sequence: TGTGCCAGCACCCAGGGAACCGGGGAGCTGTTTTTT. The chain uses TRBV2 and TRBJ2-2; D is possibly TRBD1 (5 bases). This CDR3 is built from 12 residues. Germline CDR1 SNHLY, CDR2 FYNNEI. V was clipped by 7 bases and J by 5 bases, with 8 bases between them.

This clonotype was seen only a few times. This chain connects TRBV6-6 to TRBJ2-7, with 7 bases aligning to TRBD1. The J segment lost 2 bases and the V segment lost 10 bases, leaving 8 bases of the junction unmatched. This CDR3 is built from 13 residues. CDR1 is MNHNY and CDR2 is SVGAGI in the germline V gene (reference sequence). The CDR3 bases are TGTGCCACCAACCCGGGACAGCCCTACGAGCAGTACTTC. Translated: CATNPGQPYEQYF.

The chain uses TRBV7-9 and TRBJ2-1; 7 positions agree with TRBD1. The trim removed 1 base at V and 13 bases at J, leaving 4 bases unmatched. Per germline, CDR1 SEHNR and CDR2 FQNEAQ (reference sequence). This CDR3 spans 12 amino acids. The CDR3 loop is CASSLGQGRQFF. As DNA, the CDR3 is TGTGCCAGCAGCTTAGGACAGGGTCGACAGTTCTTC.

The chain uses TRBV5-1 and TRBJ1-1, with a weak D call TRBD1 (6 bases). Trimming removed 0 bases at V and 1 base at J, with 16 bases between. The CDR3 has 17 amino acids. Germline values: CDR1 SGHRS, CDR2 YFSETQ. CDR3 nucleotides: TGCGCCAGCAGCTTGGGATCAAGGGGACACTGGAACACTGAAGCTTTCTTT. Amino acid sequence: CASSLGSRGHWNTEAFF.

This clonotype was found a few times. This sequence joins TRBV20-1 and TRBJ2-3; D remains unclear. This CDR3 comprises 14 residues. Trimming left V 4 bases short and J 1 base short, with 12 bases between. Per germline, CDR1 DFQATT and CDR2 SNEGSKA (reference sequence). In nucleotides, the CDR3 is TGCAGTGCTAAGGTCCCCGGCGGCACAGATACGCAGTATTTT. Protein sequence: CSAKVPGGTDTQYF.

This clonotype was found once. This chain connects TRBV10-1 to TRBJ2-2, with a possible D match to TRBD1 (5 bases). Trimming left V 3 bases short and J 1 base short, with 15 bases between. Germline CDR1 WNHNN, CDR2 SYGVQD (reference sequence). This CDR3 is 17 amino acids long. The CDR3: CASSDYDRGQNTGELFF. In nucleotides, the CDR3 is TGCGCCAGCAGTGATTATGACCGAGGACAGAACACCGGGGAGCTGTTTTTT.

CDR3 amino acids: CASSKGKRNRYEQYF. The CDR3 DNA is TGTGCCAGCAGCAAAGGAAAGCGTAACCGTTACGAGCAGTACTTC. The chain joins TRBV21-1 to TRBJ2-7. TRBV21-1 is a documented pseudogene. The CDR3 covers 15 residues.

V usage is TRBV7-9 and J usage is TRBJ2-7; 14 bases align to TRBD2. J lost 5 bases, V lost 4 bases, and 7 bases had no gene match. From germline, CDR1 is SEHNR and CDR2 FQNEAQ (reference sequence). The length of the CDR3 is 16 residues. The CDR3 bases are TGTGCCAGCAGCTCCAGACTAGCGGGAGGGCCTCACGAGCAGTACTTC. This gives the protein CASSSRLAGGPHEQYF.

This clonotype was picked up a small number of times. Sequence at one end of the junction differs from germline and may be a read error. The chain has TRBV12-3 or TRBV12-4 and TRBJ2-3; D might be TRBD1 (5 bases). There are 13 residues in the CDR3. The CDR3 bases are TGTGCCAGCAGTTTGGCGGACACAGGTACGCAGTATTTT. Translation: CASSLADTGTQYF.

The table lists this clonotype with a few counts. This sequence joins TRBV9 and TRBJ2-2; TRBD2 agrees at 8 bases. J gave up 3 bases and V 3 bases, and 10 bases lay outside the gene matches. Germline-derived CDR1 and CDR2 are SGDLS and YYNGEE. The CDR3 extends over 17 amino acids. This chain's CDR3 is CASSDPTGGPDTGELFF. In DNA, the CDR3 is TGTGCCAGCAGCGACCCGACGGGAGGGCCGGACACCGGGGAGCTGTTTTTT.

This clonotype was seen ten or more times. V is TRBV5-1 and J is TRBJ2-2, with D unclear. V lost 0 bases and J lost 5, with 8 bases in between. CDR1 and CDR2 (germline): SGHRS, YFSETQ. The CDR3 consists of 14 residues. In DNA, the CDR3 is TGCGCCAGCAGCTTGGGACCTCCGACCGGGGAGCTGTTTTTT. Its protein is CASSLGPPTGELFF.

There are many counts of this clonotype. This rearrangement joins TRBV25-1 to TRBJ2-3; 9 nucleotides agree with TRBD1. The CDR3 contains 15 residues. Germline loops: CDR1 MGHDK, CDR2 SYGVNS. With 5 bases clipped from V and 3 bases from J, the junction kept 6 bases outside the gene matches. CDR3 sequence (DNA): TGTGCCAGCAGTCTACAGGGGGCTAGGACAGATACGCAGTATTTT. As protein: CASSLQGARTDTQYF.

This clonotype was seen a handful of times. The gene calls are TRBV27 and TRBJ1-2; D call uncertain. V was cut by 3 bases and J by 4 bases, with 9 bases left in between. The CDR3 is made up of 13 amino acids. Germline CDR1 is MNHEY and CDR2 is SMNVEV (reference sequence). This CDR3 is CASSFQPSYGYTF. Written as DNA, the CDR3 is TGTGCCAGCAGTTTTCAACCCAGCTATGGCTACACCTTC.

The chain combines TRBV15 with TRBJ2-4; a possible D gene is TRBD2 (6 bases). Trimming took 0 bases from V and 3 from J, leaving 18 bases between them. Germline CDR1 reads LNHNV; CDR2 reads YYDKDF (reference sequence). CDR3 size: 18 residues. CDR3: CATSRDGLGKRVKNIQYF. The CDR3 DNA is TGTGCCACCAGCAGAGATGGCCTGGGGAAGCGGGTCAAAAACATTCAGTACTTC.

The rearrangement uses TRBV12-3 or TRBV12-4 and TRBJ1-2; D remains unclear. The CDR3 extends over 14 amino acids. V was trimmed by 0 bases and J by 4 bases, leaving 9 bases between them. The CDR3 nucleotides are TGTGCCAGCAGTTTAGCAGCCCCAGGCTATGGCTACACCTTC. Translated: CASSLAAPGYGYTF.

This clonotype was found a few times. The chain carries TRBV15 and TRBJ1-1, with D uncertain. V gave up 0 bases and J gave up 4 bases, with 9 bases separating them. In germline, CDR1 is LNHNV, CDR2 YYDKDF (reference sequence). CDR3 size: 14 residues. The CDR3 nucleotides read TGTGCCACCAGCAGAGAGGTAATTGGCACTGAAGCTTTCTTT. It translates to CATSREVIGTEAFF.

V usage is TRBV18 and J usage is TRBJ2-7, with unresolved D. V dropped 3 bases and J dropped 7 bases, with 19 bases sitting between them. Germline V CDR1 and CDR2: KGHSH, LQKENI. CDR3 length: 15 residues. The CDR3 DNA is TGTGCCAGCTCACCCCTTACGGTCGGAACGATAGAGCAGTACTTC. Its protein is CASSPLTVGTIEQYF.